This record looks at one TCR beta chain sequence and its context. The sample holds one count of this clone. Its antigen is not yet known. Base qualities were left out, and no much larger clone turns up one base away. These data come from a study of blood T cell repertoires in COVID-19 (TCRdb year 2020). For context, the study as a whole: Collaborator samples came from the United States, Italy and Spain and covered acute and convalescent phases of COVID-19. The material from the prospective study consisted of cDNA or gDNA derived from T cells, B-cell-depleted T cells, or PBMCs. Deeply sampled blood TCRbeta repertoires from subjects exposed to, actively infected with, or recovered from COVID-19 were included in the dataset. The repertoires were released in a freely available public database meant as a resource for research on the immune response to SARS-CoV-2. Samples were obtained from the ongoing ImmuneRACE study (first 160 participants) and from 1,254 subjects provided by 6 global collaborators. A de-identified subject ID, COVID-19 status, age in years and sex were almost always included in the sample metadata. Where available, HLA class I and class II types were obtained from metadata supplied by the sample provider rather than from assay-based typing. Study-level results and caveats: Clinical and demographic metadata were provided uncurated, with the amount varying by source and participant.

Trimming leaves V shorter by 4 bases and J shorter by 5 bases, with the junction holding 8 bases beyond the gene matches. Its CDR3 holds 15 amino acids, cysteine through phenylalanine. The entry retains the CDR3 DNA only, 45 bases that are in frame from base 1. The CDR1 and CDR2 encoded by the germline V gene are KGHDR and SFDVKD. Collaborating institutions collected whole blood in K2EDTA tubes following their own protocols. Collaborator samples were shipped for TCRbeta analysis as frozen whole blood, isolated PBMCs, or DNA extracted from either sample type. The immunoSEQ Assay, a bias-controlled multiplex PCR, was used to amplify TCRbeta CDR3 regions from genomic DNA. The original methods were these. Nucleated cell counts per sample were estimated from amplification of reference gene primers within the assay. Sequence reads were collapsed and filtered to measure the absolute abundance of every unique TCRbeta CDR3 rearrangement. For each sample, productive Simpson clonality was calculated by taking the square root of Simpson's diversity index across productive rearrangements. TCRdb took over this immuneACCESS table, retaining in-frame rearrangements with V and J assigned. Such tables are incomplete; in checked studies, under half of the missing clones stem from an unresolved V gene, and the remainder is unexplained. V and J calls plus clone size are reproduced from that table; the DNA served to infer D and trimming. The sample table records fewer than 200,000 clones; 74% of these occur just once. Of the sample, about 3% is held by the ten largest clones.

In this chain, TRBV24-1 is recombined with TRBJ2-7; 9 nucleotides in the junction match TRBD1. The TCR sequence derives from a woman at least 80 years old with acute or convalescent COVID-19. Material: peripheral blood. CDR3 loop: CATSDPGTGSHEQYF. The nucleotide sequence reads as follows: TGTGCCACCAGTGACCCCGGGACAGGGAGTCACGAGCAGTACTTC.